This T cell receptor (beta chain) was recovered during a study of blood T cell repertoires in COVID-19. Study at large: T cells, B-cell-depleted T cells, or PBMCs supplied cDNA or gDNA.

V gave up 4 bases and J gave up 0 bases; unmatched junction bases: 10. The CDR3 is 19 residues long. Germline CDR1 and CDR2: SGHRS and YFSETQ. Only in-frame clones appear in the TCRdb table, and some are missing; sequencing was by immunoSEQ multiplex PCR. The data contain 200,000 to 250,000 clones, roughly nine tenths of them singletons. Source material: peripheral blood. The receptor comes from a man between 60 and 75 years old with acute or convalescent COVID-19. This chain links TRBV5-1 with TRBJ2-3, with TRBD2 matching over 14 bases. This CDR3 reads CASSATGTSGSRSTDTQYF. In nucleotides, the CDR3 is TGCGCCAGCAGCGCAACCGGGACTAGCGGGAGCCGGAGCACAGATACGCAGTATTTT.